What follows are 20 T cell receptor beta chains derived from one specimen sequenced in a study of somatic mutations in cytotoxic T cells in rheumatoid arthritis. Clones were sequenced by immunoSEQ multiplex PCR, and TCRdb holds only the in-frame ones, with some missing. The repertoire holds approximately 20,000 clones, with approximately 80% as singletons. The sequencing sample was made of CD8+ T cells sorted from blood. The receptors originated from an adult with rheumatoid arthritis.

The rearrangement uses TRBV19 and TRBJ2-5; no reliable D call. CDR1 LNHDA and CDR2 SQIVND come from the germline V gene (reference sequence). V lost 2 bases, J lost 2 bases, and 12 bases lay in between. The CDR3 is made up of 15 amino acids. The CDR3 loop reads CASSIRLDLQETQYF. The CDR3 DNA is TGTGCCAGTAGTATAAGGCTAGATCTGCAAGAGACCCAGTACTTC.

This sequence joins TRBV10-2 and TRBJ1-4; D is ambiguous. Germline CDR1 and CDR2: WSHSY and SAAADI. The ends were cut back, 3 bases at V and 10 bases at J, with 15 bases in the middle. The CDR3 totals 14 residues. For the CDR3, the DNA is TGCGCCAGCAGTGATCGGGGATTATACGTAAAACTGTTTTTT. Translating gives CASSDRGLYVKLFF.

The chain combines TRBV2 with TRBJ2-7; D perhaps matches TRBD2 (5 bases). CDR3 length: 12 amino acids. The V end lost 4 bases, the J end lost 5 bases, and 9 bases lay between the germline ends. Germline V gene data show CDR1 as SNHLY and CDR2 as FYNNEI. The CDR3 is CASSVGVHEQYF. The CDR3 nucleotides read TGTGCCAGCAGTGTCGGGGTCCACGAGCAGTACTTC.

The rearrangement links TRBV6-5 to TRBJ2-2, with TRBD2 matching over 7 bases. The CDR3 contains 14 residues. Germline lookup yields CDR1 MNHEY and CDR2 SVGAGI. The V and J ends lost 3 bases and 3 bases, in that order; junction bases with no gene match: 1. CDR3 sequence reads: CASSYGRDTGELFF. The CDR3 DNA reads TGTGCCAGCAGTTATGGGAGGGACACCGGGGAGCTGTTTTTT.

The chain combines TRBV6-4 with TRBJ2-3; either TRBD1 or TRBD2 may supply D (5 bases each). V was shortened by 3 bases and J by 2 bases, with 6 bases between the two germline ends. Germline V lookup: CDR1 MRHNA, CDR2 SNTAGT. The CDR3 length is 13 residues. CDR3 in DNA: TGTGCCAGCAGTGAGGGGGACACAGATACGCAGTATTTT. It specifies CASSEGDTDTQYF.

The rearrangement uses TRBV27 and TRBJ1-1; perhaps TRBD1 as D (5 bases). V lost 5 bases and J lost 1, with 11 bases in between. CDR3 length: 14 residues. CDR1 MNHEY and CDR2 SMNVEV come from the germline V gene (reference sequence). Written as DNA, the CDR3 is TGTGCCAGCAGTCTACAGGACACGAACACTGAAGCTTTCTTT. This translates into CASSLQDTNTEAFF.

The rearrangement links TRBV2 to TRBJ2-1; D not certain. There are 14 residues in the CDR3. Trimming stripped 9 bases from V and 0 bases from J, with 12 bases between. CDR1 and CDR2 (germline): SNHLY, FYNNEI. CDR3 loop: CARQGLSSYNEQFF. The CDR3 DNA is TGTGCCAGACAAGGGTTAAGCTCCTACAATGAGCAGTTCTTC.

The J gene is TRBJ2-2, the V gene TRBV2; possible D gene TRBD2, 6 bases. Per the germline V gene, CDR1 is SNHLY and CDR2 is FYNNEI. This CDR3 contains 14 residues. V was cut by 4 bases and J by 6 bases, with 12 bases left in between. The CDR3, as DNA: TGTGCCAGCAGTGCACTAGCCGTCGCCGGGGAGCTGTTTTTT. Its translation is CASSALAVAGELFF.

V is TRBV6-6 and J is TRBJ2-7; maybe TRBD2 (6 bases). The CDR3 runs to 16 residues. Germline CDR1 and CDR2: MNHNY and SVGAGI (reference sequence). Trimming left V 0 bases short and J 2 bases short, with 14 bases between. Here the CDR3 DNA reads TGTGCCAGCAGTTACTCGATGTTCCCGGGGGCCTACGAGCAGTACTTC. Protein sequence: CASSYSMFPGAYEQYF.

The V and J genes are TRBV30 and TRBJ1-1, with D perhaps TRBD1 (5 bases). The CDR3 loop spans 11 amino acids. Germline V gives CDR1 GTSNPN, CDR2 SVGIG (reference sequence). Deletions cut 2 bases from V and 5 bases from J, with 6 bases between. The chain's CDR3 is CAWSPGTEAFF. In DNA, the CDR3 is TGTGCCTGGAGTCCAGGGACTGAAGCTTTCTTT.

V and J are TRBV7-9 and TRBJ2-2; D call uncertain. This CDR3 region has 14 residues. V was cut by 4 bases and J by 3 bases, with 9 bases left in between. CDR1 SEHNR and CDR2 FQNEAQ come from the germline V gene (reference sequence). DNA of the CDR3: TGTGCCAGCAGCTCCCTAGAATACACCGGGGAGCTGTTTTTT. Its translation: CASSSLEYTGELFF.

This chain joins TRBV7-9 and TRBJ2-4, with D uncertain. The germline V and J ends were trimmed by 3 bases and 0 bases, with 9 bases remaining between them. Germline CDR1 and CDR2: SEHNR and FQNEAQ (reference sequence). CDR3 length equals 15 residues. This chain's CDR3 is CASSFPPLAKNIQYF. CDR3 nucleotide sequence: TGTGCCAGCAGCTTCCCCCCATTAGCCAAAAACATTCAGTACTTC.

The CDR3 is CASSLVVGEETQYF. For the CDR3, the DNA is TGTGCCAGCAGCTTAGTGGTAGGGGAGGAGACCCAGTACTTC. The J gene is TRBJ2-5, the V gene TRBV7-8; D may be TRBD1 or TRBD2 (5 bases each). The V gene's germline CDR1 is SGHVS and CDR2 FQNEAQ. Trimming pared 1 base from V and 5 bases from J, leaving 11 bases between. The CDR3 is 14 amino acids.

The chain joins TRBV9 to TRBJ1-4; D is unclear. CDR3 size: 15 residues. V was shortened by 0 bases and J by 8 bases, with 14 bases between the two germline ends. In germline, CDR1 is SGDLS, CDR2 YYNGEE. The CDR3 loop is CASSVDGVNTEKLFF. The CDR3 DNA reads TGTGCCAGCAGCGTAGACGGGGTAAATACGGAAAAACTGTTTTTT.

The rearrangement links TRBV28 to TRBJ2-2; D may be TRBD1 (6 bases). The V gene's germline CDR1 is MDHEN and CDR2 SYDVKM. This CDR3 is 17 amino acids long. The ends were cut back, 1 base at V and 6 bases at J, with 18 bases in the middle. The CDR3 protein is CASSLLDRPGSPGELFF. CDR3 nucleotides: TGTGCCAGCAGTTTATTAGACAGGCCGGGGTCGCCCGGGGAGCTGTTTTTT.

The table lists this clone with a few counts. The CDR3 loop is CASSIDGTAEAFF. CDR3 in DNA: TGTGCCAGTAGTATAGATGGGACGGCTGAAGCTTTCTTT. The rearrangement joins TRBV19 to TRBJ1-1, with D tentatively TRBD1 (5 bases). The CDR3 length is 13 residues. V was cut by 0 bases and J by 6 bases, with 8 bases left in between. CDR1 is LNHDA, CDR2 SQIVND, per germline (reference sequence).

The chain couples TRBV15 to TRBJ2-7; D gene ambiguous. Trimming took 0 bases from V and 5 from J, leaving 5 bases between them. The germline CDR1 and CDR2 sequences are LNHNV and YYDKDF (reference sequence). This CDR3 has 12 residues. CDR3 loop: CATSRDLDEQYF. CDR3 sequence (DNA): TGTGCCACCAGCAGAGACCTGGACGAGCAGTACTTC.

The chain links TRBV29-1 to TRBJ2-7; 7 bases match TRBD1. J gave up 1 base and V 0 bases, and 0 bases lay outside the gene matches. CDR1 is SQVTM, CDR2 ANQGSEA, per germline. CDR3 size: 13 residues. In DNA form, the CDR3 reads TGCAGCGTTGAAGAGGGACAGTCCTACGAGCAGTACTTC. This encodes CSVEEGQSYEQYF.

As regards this clone: Within the sample, other DNA sequences also encode this same CDR3. The chain couples TRBV7-9 to TRBJ2-4; D is unresolved. The CDR3 extends over 13 amino acids. Trimming took 7 bases from V and 5 from J, leaving 12 bases between them. Germline loops: CDR1 SEHNR, CDR2 FQNEAQ (reference sequence). Written as DNA, the CDR3 is TGTGCCAGCACCCACAGCTCCGAAAACATTCAGTACTTC. Its protein product is CASTHSSENIQYF.

The chain recombines TRBV28 with TRBJ2-3, with 9 bases identical to TRBD2. CDR3 length: 21 residues. The J segment lost 1 base and the V segment lost 2 bases, leaving 19 bases of the junction unmatched. Germline CDR1 reads MDHEN; CDR2 reads SYDVKM. CDR3 DNA sequence: TGTGCCAGCAGTTTAAGGCCAGGGGGATCTGTAGTAGCGGGGGGCACAGATACGCAGTATTTT. Translating it yields CASSLRPGGSVVAGGTDTQYF.